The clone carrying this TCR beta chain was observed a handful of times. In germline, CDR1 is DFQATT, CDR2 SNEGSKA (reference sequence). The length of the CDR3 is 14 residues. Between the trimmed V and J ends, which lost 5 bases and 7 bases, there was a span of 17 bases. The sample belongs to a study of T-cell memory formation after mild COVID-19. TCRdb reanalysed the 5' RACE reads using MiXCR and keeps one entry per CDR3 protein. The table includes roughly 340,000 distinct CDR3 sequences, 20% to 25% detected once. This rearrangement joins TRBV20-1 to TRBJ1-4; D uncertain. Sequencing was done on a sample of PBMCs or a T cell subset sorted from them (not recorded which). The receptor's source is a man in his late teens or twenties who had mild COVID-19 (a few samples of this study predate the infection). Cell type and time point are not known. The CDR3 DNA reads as TGCAGTGCTGTCGGGAGAGGGAGAACTGAAAAACTGTTTTTT. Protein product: CSAVGRGRTEKLFF.